Listed below are T cell receptor beta chains from one sample, sequenced in a study of shared clonotypes between healthy human individuals. Here immunoSEQ multiplex PCR was the method, and the copy in TCRdb shows in-frame clones only, minus some. The sample contains about 1.1 million clones, roughly 80% of which appear only once. The specimen was memory CD4+ T cells from PBMCs. These receptors were obtained from a man younger than 35 in good health. Some clones in this sample may be carry-over from other donors' samples. Each CDR3 is given with its conserved first and last residue. Fields, in order: V gene, clone size, J gene, D gene, CDR3 DNA, CDR3 protein. A D gene is named only where the DNA matches it firmly. For some rows the clone size is stated as once, few or many, or as a class when expanded; others skip it.

TRBV2	NA	TRBJ1-2	TRBD1	TGTGCCAGCAGTGCCTTGACAGGGGGTAGCTATGGCTACACCTTC	CASSALTGGSYGYTF
TRBV6-1	NA	TRBJ2-7	TRBD2	TGTGCCAGCAGTATAGCGGGGGTTAACTACGAGCAGTACTTC	CASSIAGVNYEQYF
TRBV25-1	NA	TRBJ2-5	NA	TGTGCCAGCTCGGAAGGGACCCAGTACTTC	CASSEGTQYF
TRBV5-1	NA	TRBJ2-3	NA	TGCGCCAGCAGCTTGACGGGCCCGGGAGATACGCAGTATTTT	CASSLTGPGDTQYF
TRBV5-1	once	TRBJ2-7	NA	TGCGCCAGCAGCTACGACACTAACCCCTACGAGCAGTACTTC	CASSYDTNPYEQYF
TRBV5-6	many	TRBJ1-5	NA	TGTGCCAGCAGCTTGGGCAGGGAGAGACCAAGCAATCAGCCCCAGCATTTT	CASSLGRERPSNQPQHF
TRBV15	many	TRBJ2-2	NA	TGTGCCACCAGCAAGGGGAACACCGGGGAGCTGTTTTTT	CATSKGNTGELFF
TRBV29-1	NA	TRBJ2-1	NA	TGCAGCGTTGAAAGTGACTGGAGCTCCTACAATGAGCAGTTCTTC	CSVESDWSSYNEQFF
TRBV19	NA	TRBJ2-5	NA	TGTGCCAGTGGCGAACGGGAGACGGGCGAGACCCAGTACTTC	CASGERETGETQYF
TRBV6-5	NA	TRBJ1-2	NA	TGTGCCAGCAGTCCCTTGACAGGCGTTCATGGCTACACCTTC	CASSPLTGVHGYTF
TRBV28	NA	TRBJ2-7	TRBD2	TGTGCCAGCAGTTCGGACGGGGGGATTTTTAGGGAGCAGTACTTC	CASSSDGGIFREQYF
TRBV7-9	NA	TRBJ2-5	TRBD1	TGTGCCAGCCAGCCGGGGACAGGTCCGGGGACCCAGTACTTC	CASQPGTGPGTQYF
TRBV4-2	NA	TRBJ2-1	TRBD2	TGTGCCAGCAGCCCAGGACTAGCGGGAGGGTCTTACAATGAGCAGTTCTTC	CASSPGLAGGSYNEQFF
TRBV5-1	NA	TRBJ1-3	TRBD1	TGCGCCAGCAGCCTCTCAGGACAGGCGGGAAGAAACACCATATATTTT	CASSLSGQAGRNTIYF
TRBV2	NA	TRBJ1-2	TRBD1	TGTGCCAGCAGTGTTAGACAGGGGCTCTATGGCTACACCTTC	CASSVRQGLYGYTF
TRBV5-6	few	TRBJ2-1	NA	TGTGCCAGCAGCTCCGGGACACACAATGAGCAGTTCTTC	CASSSGTHNEQFF
TRBV9	NA	TRBJ2-3	NA	TGTGCCAGCAGCGGCGACGGCGGATGGTGGACAGATACGCAGTATTTT	CASSGDGGWWTDTQYF
TRBV6-6	NA	TRBJ1-1	NA	TGTGCCAGCTCACAGCTACCGAACACTGAAGCTTTCTTT	CASSQLPNTEAFF
TRBV1	NA	TRBJ2-3	NA	TGCACCAGCAGCCAAGTGAGGCGGACTAGCACAGATACGCAGTATTTT	CTSSQVRRTSTDTQYF
TRBV6-6	NA	TRBJ1-1	NA	TGTGCCAGCAGTGACACAGGCTCTCGTCGGGCTTTCTTT	CASSDTGSRRAFF